The rows below give T cell receptor beta chains drawn from one sample of a study of T cells after somatic rescue of genetic block. Sequenced by immunoSEQ multiplex PCR; TCRdb stores in-frame clones only, minus some. There are more than 70,000 clones in the sample; 85% to 90% occur only once, and 1.6% lies in the top ten. Material: peripheral blood mononuclear cells (PBMCs). The receptors were gathered from a woman under 30. Both conserved end residues are part of each CDR3. Each record gives: J gene, CDR3 length, D gene, V gene, clone size, CDR3 protein, CDR3 DNA. The D gene is left open where the match is weak. Some rows have no size entry. The others give once, few or many, or a class for an expanded clone.

j_call: TRBJ1-5
cdr3_length: 14
d_call: -
v_call: TRBV28
clone_size: -
cdr3_aa: CASGDGALNQPQHF
cdr3_nt: TGTGCCAGTGGGGACGGTGCCCTCAATCAGCCCCAGCATTTT

j_call: TRBJ1-5
cdr3_length: 15
d_call: TRBD1
v_call: TRBV7-9
clone_size: once
cdr3_aa: CASSTGTGINQPQHF
cdr3_nt: TGTGCCAGCAGCACAGGGACAGGTATTAATCAGCCCCAGCATTTT

j_call: TRBJ2-1
cdr3_length: 13
d_call: TRBD2
v_call: TRBV4-2
clone_size: -
cdr3_aa: CASSQASGGGQFF
cdr3_nt: TGTGCCAGCAGCCAAGCTTCGGGAGGCGGGCAGTTCTTC

j_call: TRBJ2-3
cdr3_length: 18
d_call: TRBD2
v_call: TRBV4-2
clone_size: -
cdr3_aa: CASSQEPSGRALQDTQYF
cdr3_nt: TGTGCCAGCAGCCAAGAGCCTAGCGGGAGGGCCCTGCAAGATACGCAGTATTTT

j_call: TRBJ1-1
cdr3_length: 14
d_call: -
v_call: TRBV10-3
clone_size: -
cdr3_aa: CAISRGGMNTEAFF
cdr3_nt: TGTGCCATCAGCAGGGGTGGTATGAACACTGAAGCTTTCTTT

j_call: TRBJ2-7
cdr3_length: 14
d_call: -
v_call: TRBV5-6
clone_size: -
cdr3_aa: CASSLRESSYEQYF
cdr3_nt: TGTGCCAGCAGCTTAAGGGAGAGCTCCTACGAGCAGTACTTC

j_call: TRBJ2-7
cdr3_length: 15
d_call: TRBD2
v_call: TRBV7-2
clone_size: -
cdr3_aa: CASSFGLASPYEQYF
cdr3_nt: TGTGCCAGCAGCTTTGGACTAGCGTCACCCTACGAGCAGTACTTC

j_call: TRBJ1-4
cdr3_length: 14
d_call: -
v_call: TRBV5-1
clone_size: -
cdr3_aa: CASSLAGTNEKLFF
cdr3_nt: TGCGCCAGCAGCTTGGCCGGAACTAATGAAAAACTGTTTTTT

j_call: TRBJ1-3
cdr3_length: 14
d_call: -
v_call: TRBV6-6
clone_size: -
cdr3_aa: CASSFSGEGNTIYF
cdr3_nt: TGTGCCAGCAGTTTCTCGGGGGAAGGAAACACCATATATTTT

j_call: TRBJ2-7
cdr3_length: 15
d_call: -
v_call: TRBV14
clone_size: -
cdr3_aa: CASSQVGGSSYEQYF
cdr3_nt: TGTGCCAGCAGCCAAGTCGGGGGAAGCTCCTACGAGCAGTACTTC

j_call: TRBJ1-5
cdr3_length: 14
d_call: -
v_call: TRBV5-8
clone_size: -
cdr3_aa: CASSLGQAAGTQHF
cdr3_nt: TGTGCCAGCAGCTTGGGACAGGCCGCAGGGACCCAGCATTTT

j_call: TRBJ1-2
cdr3_length: 12
d_call: -
v_call: TRBV29-1
clone_size: few
cdr3_aa: CSVVGGTDGYTF
cdr3_nt: TGCAGCGTTGTTGGAGGGACCGATGGCTACACCTTC

j_call: TRBJ1-1
cdr3_length: 15
d_call: TRBD1
v_call: TRBV27
clone_size: -
cdr3_aa: CASSRDRLWNTEAFF
cdr3_nt: TGTGCCAGCAGCCGGGACAGATTGTGGAACACTGAAGCTTTCTTT

j_call: TRBJ1-4
cdr3_length: 19
d_call: -
v_call: TRBV7-9
clone_size: -
cdr3_aa: CASSPTRGGGGREGEKLFF
cdr3_nt: TGTGCCAGCAGCCCCACCCGCGGAGGTGGGGGCAGGGAGGGTGAAAAACTGTTTTTT

j_call: TRBJ2-6
cdr3_length: 14
d_call: -
v_call: TRBV27
clone_size: -
cdr3_aa: CASSLRIRANVLTF
cdr3_nt: TGTGCCAGCAGTTTGCGGATCCGGGCCAACGTCCTGACTTTC

j_call: TRBJ1-2
cdr3_length: 12
d_call: -
v_call: TRBV27
clone_size: once
cdr3_aa: CATRGRRDGYTF
cdr3_nt: TGTGCCACACGGGGGAGAAGGGACGGCTACACCTTC